In its sample, the clone carrying this TCR beta chain was seen a few times. CDR1 is LGHNA and CDR2 is YNFKEQ in the germline V gene. This CDR3 is 15 amino acids long. V was shortened by 1 base and J by 7 bases, with 16 bases between the two germline ends. TCRdb's copy holds only in-frame clones and misses some; the assay was immunoSEQ multiplex PCR. The sample holds 650,000 to 800,000 clones; just under 90% are singletons and the top ten take more than 0.25%. This sample stems from a study of blood T cell repertoires in COVID-19. Across the whole study: Samples came from the United States, Italy and Spain, spanning acute and convalescent COVID-19. PBMCs, B-cell-depleted T cells, or T cells were the source of the cDNA or gDNA that made up the material.

This receptor was obtained from a young woman with acute or convalescent COVID-19. J is TRBJ1-1 and V is TRBV4-2; weak D call: TRBD1 (6 bases). Sequencing was carried out using peripheral blood. The CDR3 protein is CASSQALGGRIEAFF. Written as DNA, the CDR3 is TGTGCCAGCAGCCAAGCGCTCGGGGGGCGCATTGAAGCTTTCTTT.